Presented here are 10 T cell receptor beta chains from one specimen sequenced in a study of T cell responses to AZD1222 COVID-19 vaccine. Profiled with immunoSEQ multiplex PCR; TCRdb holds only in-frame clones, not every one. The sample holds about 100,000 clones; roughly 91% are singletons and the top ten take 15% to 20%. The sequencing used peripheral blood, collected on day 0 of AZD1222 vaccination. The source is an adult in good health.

The CDR3 DNA follows: TGTGCTAGTGGTTTGGGGGGGGAGCTGTTTTTT. It is translated as CASGLGGELFF. J is TRBJ2-2 and V is TRBV12-5; D unclear. The CDR3 has 11 residues. Germline V gene sequence: CDR1 LGHNT, CDR2 FRNRAP. Between the trimmed V and J ends, which lost 1 base and 8 bases, there was a span of 2 bases.

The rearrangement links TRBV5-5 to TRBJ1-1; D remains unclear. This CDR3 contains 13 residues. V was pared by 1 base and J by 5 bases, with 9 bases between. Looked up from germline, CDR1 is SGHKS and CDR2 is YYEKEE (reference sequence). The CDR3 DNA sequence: TGTGCCAGCAGCTTGATTCTTAGGACTGAAGCTTTCTTT. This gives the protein CASSLILRTEAFF.

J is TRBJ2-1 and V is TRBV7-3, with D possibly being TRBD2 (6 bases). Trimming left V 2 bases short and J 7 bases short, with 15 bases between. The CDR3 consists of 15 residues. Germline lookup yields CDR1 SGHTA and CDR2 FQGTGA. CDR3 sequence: CASSLLVAGRNEQFF. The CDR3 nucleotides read TGTGCCAGCAGCTTACTGGTGGCAGGGAGGAATGAGCAGTTCTTC.

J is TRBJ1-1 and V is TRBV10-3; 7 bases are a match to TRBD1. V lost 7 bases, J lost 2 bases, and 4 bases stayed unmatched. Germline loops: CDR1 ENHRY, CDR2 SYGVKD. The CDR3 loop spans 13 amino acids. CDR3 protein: CAITQGGNTEAFF. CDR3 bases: TGTGCCATCACTCAGGGGGGTAACACTGAAGCTTTCTTT.

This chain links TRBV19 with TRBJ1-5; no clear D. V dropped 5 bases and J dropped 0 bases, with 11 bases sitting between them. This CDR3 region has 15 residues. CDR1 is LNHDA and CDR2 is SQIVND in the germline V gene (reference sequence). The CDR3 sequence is CASSSHDDSNQPQHF. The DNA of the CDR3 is TGTGCCAGTAGTTCTCATGACGATAGCAATCAGCCCCAGCATTTT.

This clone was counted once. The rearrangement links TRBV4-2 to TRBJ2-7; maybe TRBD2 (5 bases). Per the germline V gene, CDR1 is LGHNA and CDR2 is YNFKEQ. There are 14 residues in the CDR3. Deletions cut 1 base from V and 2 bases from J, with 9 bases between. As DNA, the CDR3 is TGTGCCAGCAGCCAAGGAGGGCCTACCTACGAGCAGTACTTC. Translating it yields CASSQGGPTYEQYF.

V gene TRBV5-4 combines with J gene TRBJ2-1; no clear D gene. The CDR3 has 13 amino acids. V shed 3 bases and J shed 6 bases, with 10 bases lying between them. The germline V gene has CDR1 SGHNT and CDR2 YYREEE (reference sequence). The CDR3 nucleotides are TGTGCCAGCAGCTGGCACGCGTTCAATGAGCAGTTCTTC. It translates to CASSWHAFNEQFF.

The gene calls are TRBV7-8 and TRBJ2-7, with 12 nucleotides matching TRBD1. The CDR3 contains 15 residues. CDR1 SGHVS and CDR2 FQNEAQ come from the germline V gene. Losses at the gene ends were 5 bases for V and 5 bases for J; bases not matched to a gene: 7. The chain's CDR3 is CASSPAGTGGNEQYF. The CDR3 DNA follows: TGTGCCAGCAGCCCCGCCGGGACAGGGGGCAACGAGCAGTACTTC.

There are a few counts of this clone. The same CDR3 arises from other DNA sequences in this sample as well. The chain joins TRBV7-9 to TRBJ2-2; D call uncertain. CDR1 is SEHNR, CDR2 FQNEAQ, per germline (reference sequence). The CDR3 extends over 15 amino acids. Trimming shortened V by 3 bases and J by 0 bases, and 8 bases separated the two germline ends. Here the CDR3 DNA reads TGTGCCAGCAGCTTGGGCAGCGCGAACACCGGGGAGCTGTTTTTT. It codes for CASSLGSANTGELFF.

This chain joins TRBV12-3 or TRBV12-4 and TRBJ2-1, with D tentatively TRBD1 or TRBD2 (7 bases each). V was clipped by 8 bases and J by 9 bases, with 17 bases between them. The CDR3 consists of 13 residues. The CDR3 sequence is CASDRAGGAEQFF. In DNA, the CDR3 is TGTGCCAGCGACAGAGCAGGGGGGGCTGAGCAGTTCTTC.